This is a list of T cell receptor beta chains from one sample in a study of cytomegalovirus exposure and HLA in healthy donors. Only in-frame clones appear in the TCRdb table, and some are missing; sequencing was by immunoSEQ multiplex PCR. The data contain about 110,000 clones, 79% of them singletons. Sequenced sample: PBMCs. These receptors came from a man between 25 and 39 years old in good health and CMV-seropositive. Both conserved end residues are part of each CDR3. A D gene is named only where the DNA matches it firmly. The size entry is marked missing in some rows and otherwise reads once, few, many or a size class.

clone size,V gene,D gene,J gene,CDR3 DNA,CDR3 protein
once,TRBV12-5,TRBD1,TRBJ2-5,TGTGCTAGTGGTTTGGTACTGGGACAGGGATTCCAAGAGACCCAGTACTTC,CASGLVLGQGFQETQYF
-,TRBV30,TRBD1,TRBJ1-2,TGTGCCTGGACGACAGGGGGGCCTAACTATGGCTACACCTTC,CAWTTGGPNYGYTF
few,TRBV15,-,TRBJ1-4,TGTGCCACCAGCAGAGATACAGCAGGGGTGGATGAAAAACTGTTTTTT,CATSRDTAGVDEKLFF
-,TRBV6-8,TRBD2,TRBJ2-3,TGTGCCAGCATGATCCGGACTAGGACAGATACGCAGTATTTT,CASMIRTRTDTQYF
-,TRBV9,-,TRBJ2-2,TGTGCCAGCAGCGTAGTCCCTTCCTCAGCGACCGGGGAGCTGTTTTTT,CASSVVPSSATGELFF
once,TRBV7-9,-,TRBJ2-5,TGTGCCAGCAGCGGTGTGGAGGAGACCCAGTACTTC,CASSGVEETQYF
-,TRBV7-2,TRBD1,TRBJ1-6,TGTGCCAGCAGCTTTGGACAGGGTTTTCGTTCACCCCTCCACTTT,CASSFGQGFRSPLHF
once,TRBV6-6,-,TRBJ2-1,TGTGCCAGCAGTTACTCAATAGACCGAGGGTTCTTC,CASSYSIDRGFF
-,TRBV5-1,-,TRBJ2-2,TGCGCCAGCAGCTTGAGTCAGGGGCCCGGGGAGCTGTTTTTT,CASSLSQGPGELFF
-,TRBV5-1,TRBD1,TRBJ1-4,TGCGCCAGCAGCTCGGGGACAGTCGGTAGTTTAGAAAAACTGTTTTTT,CASSSGTVGSLEKLFF
-,TRBV5-1,-,TRBJ2-2,TGCGCCAGCAAACCACAGGGCAACACCGGGGAGCTGTTTTTT,CASKPQGNTGELFF
-,TRBV5-1,-,TRBJ2-7,TGCGCCAGCAGCTCACGACAGGGAGGCGAGCAGTACTTC,CASSSRQGGEQYF
few,TRBV12-5,TRBD1,TRBJ1-5,TGTGCTAGTGGTAGCGGACAGGGGACCTATAGCAATCAGCCCCAGCATTTT,CASGSGQGTYSNQPQHF
-,TRBV7-8,-,TRBJ2-7,TGTGCCAGCAGGGGGGCCCTGTACGAGCAGTACTTC,CASRGALYEQYF
-,TRBV6-5,TRBD2,TRBJ2-7,TGTGCCAGCAGGGTGGGGGGGGGAGCCTACGAGCAGTACTTC,CASRVGGGAYEQYF
-,TRBV30,TRBD1,TRBJ1-2,TGTGCCTGGAGTCGAGAGGGGGCCCGGGGCTATGGCTACACCTTC,CAWSREGARGYGYTF
few,TRBV5-4,TRBD1,TRBJ1-2,TGTGCCAGCAGCCCGGGGGGACAGGGGGCGGGCTACACCTTC,CASSPGGQGAGYTF
-,TRBV27,TRBD1,TRBJ2-3,TGTGCCAGCAGCCCTGGACAGGGGGACCACACAGATACGCAGTATTTT,CASSPGQGDHTDTQYF
-,TRBV11-3,-,TRBJ2-3,TGTGCCAGCAGCATAGGGGCGCACACAGATACGCAGTATTTT,CASSIGAHTDTQYF
-,TRBV10-1,TRBD1,TRBJ2-2,TGCGCCAGCAGTGTAGACAGGGCCGACACCGGGGAGCTGTTTTTT,CASSVDRADTGELFF
-,TRBV11-3,TRBD2,TRBJ2-1,TGTGCCAGCAGCTCAACCCTCAAGCGGGGGGAGCAGTTCTTC,CASSSTLKRGEQFF
-,TRBV30,TRBD2,TRBJ2-1,TGTGCCTGGAGTGGACTAGCAAGCCGGGATGAGCAGTTCTTC,CAWSGLASRDEQFF
-,TRBV6-1,-,TRBJ1-2,TGTGCCAGCACCCCAGACAGGCACTATGGCTACACCTTC,CASTPDRHYGYTF
-,TRBV7-2,-,TRBJ2-5,TGTGCCAGCTCGTGGGAGCGAATGGAGACCCAGTACTTC,CASSWERMETQYF
-,TRBV4-3,-,TRBJ2-3,TGCGCCAGCAGCCAAGACTGGCGGGGTGGTTTGTTTCCTAGCACAGATACGCAGTATTTT,CASSQDWRGGLFPSTDTQYF
-,TRBV7-9,-,TRBJ2-3,TGTGCCAGCAGCTTGAGTAGCACAGATACGCAGTATTTT,CASSLSSTDTQYF
-,TRBV4-3,TRBD2,TRBJ2-1,TGCGCCAGCAGCCAAAATATAGCGGGGGGCCCGTACAATGAGCAGTTCTTC,CASSQNIAGGPYNEQFF
-,TRBV2,TRBD2,TRBJ2-5,TGTGCCAGCAACGGGGGTGGGCTAGCGGGGGCCCAGTACTTC,CASNGGGLAGAQYF
few,TRBV9,-,TRBJ2-3,TGTGCCAGCAGCGTAGTCCGGGCAGATACGCAGTATTTT,CASSVVRADTQYF
-,TRBV15,-,TRBJ1-2,TGTGCCACCAGCAGAGCGGGGAAGGGTGGCTACACCTTC,CATSRAGKGGYTF
-,TRBV2,-,TRBJ1-2,TGTGCCAGCAGTGATTTCCGGGGGGGGTTAGGCTACACCTTC,CASSDFRGGLGYTF
-,TRBV9,-,TRBJ2-5,TGTGCCAGCAGCGTAGGGGTAGCGGAGACCCAGTACTTC,CASSVGVAETQYF
-,TRBV6-1,-,TRBJ1-1,TGTGCCAGCAGAATCCGGACAGAAACGAACACTGAAGCTTTCTTT,CASRIRTETNTEAFF
-,TRBV5-4,-,TRBJ2-5,TGTGCCAGCAGTTTCGGACAGATCCAAGAGACCCAGTACTTC,CASSFGQIQETQYF
-,TRBV4-1,-,TRBJ2-7,TGCGCCAGCAGCCAAGTTTCGGCAGGGTACGAGCAGTACTTC,CASSQVSAGYEQYF
-,TRBV5-1,TRBD2,TRBJ2-1,TGCGCCAGCAGCTTGGGACTAGCGGGCGGGGATGAGCAGTTCTTC,CASSLGLAGGDEQFF
-,TRBV18,TRBD1,TRBJ2-5,TGTGCCAGCTCACCATCCCCGGGAGGGACAGGGGATCCGGAGACCCAGTACTTC,CASSPSPGGTGDPETQYF
few,TRBV4-2,TRBD1,TRBJ2-7,TGTGCCAGCAGCCAAGAAAGACAGGGGGCATACGAGCAGTACTTC,CASSQERQGAYEQYF
-,TRBV11-2,TRBD1,TRBJ2-5,TGTGCCAGCAGCCTCACCGGGACAGGGGGGGAGACCCAGTACTTC,CASSLTGTGGETQYF
few,TRBV27,TRBD1,TRBJ1-4,TGTGCCAGCAGACTCGTGGGACAGGGAGATGAAAAACTGTTTTTT,CASRLVGQGDEKLFF
-,TRBV30,-,TRBJ2-3,TGTGCCTGGAGTGTGGCGGGTAGCACAGATACGCAGTATTTT,CAWSVAGSTDTQYF
-,TRBV9,-,TRBJ1-2,TGTGCCAGCAGCGTAGCGACAGGAGCATTTGGCTACACCTTC,CASSVATGAFGYTF
-,TRBV7-2,-,TRBJ1-2,TGTGCCAGCAGCTTACCCGGGAACTATGGCTACACCTTC,CASSLPGNYGYTF
-,TRBV10-2,-,TRBJ1-1,TGCGCCAGCAGGCCGGGACACCAGAACACTGAAGCTTTCTTT,CASRPGHQNTEAFF
once,TRBV28,-,TRBJ2-2,TGTGCCAGCAGTTTAGTTATCACAGGGAACACCGGGGAGCTGTTTTTT,CASSLVITGNTGELFF
-,TRBV4-1,-,TRBJ2-7,TGCGCCAGCAGCCATATGGACAGCCGTGGCTACGAGCAGTACTTC,CASSHMDSRGYEQYF
-,TRBV7-2,-,TRBJ1-6,TGTGCCAGCAGCCTGAGAGGGCTGAATTCACCCCTCCACTTT,CASSLRGLNSPLHF
-,TRBV19,-,TRBJ2-1,TGTGCCAGTAGTACAGGGTATCCCAACAATGAGCAGTTCTTC,CASSTGYPNNEQFF
-,TRBV6-1,-,TRBJ1-3,TGTGCCAGCAGTTCGCGGACAATTGGAAACACCATATATTTT,CASSSRTIGNTIYF
-,TRBV30,TRBD1,TRBJ2-7,TGTGCCTGGAGTGTATCTAGGACAGGGGGCTCCTCGAGGGAGCAGTACTTC,CAWSVSRTGGSSREQYF
-,TRBV6-6,-,TRBJ1-1,TGTGCCAGCAGTTACGACTTCGATCGGAACACTGAAGCTTTCTTT,CASSYDFDRNTEAFF
-,TRBV15,-,TRBJ2-2,TGTGCCACCAGCAGAGGGGGCGGGGCAGGGAAAGGCGGGGAGCTGTTTTTT,CATSRGGGAGKGGELFF
-,TRBV19,-,TRBJ2-7,TGTGCCAGTAGTATTAGTCTCATGGCGGCACCCTACGAGCAGTACTTC,CASSISLMAAPYEQYF
-,TRBV9,-,TRBJ2-7,TGTGCCAGCAGCGTAGGGGCGGGATACGAGCAGTACTTC,CASSVGAGYEQYF